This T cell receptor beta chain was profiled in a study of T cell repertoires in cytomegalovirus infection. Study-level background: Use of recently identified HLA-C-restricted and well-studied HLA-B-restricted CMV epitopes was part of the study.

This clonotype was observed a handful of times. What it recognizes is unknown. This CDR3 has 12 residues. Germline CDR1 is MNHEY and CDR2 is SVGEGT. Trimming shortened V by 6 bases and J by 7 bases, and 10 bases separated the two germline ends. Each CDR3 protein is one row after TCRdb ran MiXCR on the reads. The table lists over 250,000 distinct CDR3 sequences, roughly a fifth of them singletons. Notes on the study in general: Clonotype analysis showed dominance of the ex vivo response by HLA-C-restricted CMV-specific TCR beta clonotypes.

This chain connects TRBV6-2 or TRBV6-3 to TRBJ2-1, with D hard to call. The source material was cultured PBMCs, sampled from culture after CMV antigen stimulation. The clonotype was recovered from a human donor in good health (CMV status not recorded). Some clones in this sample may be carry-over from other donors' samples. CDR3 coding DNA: TGTGCCAGCAGGCCTGAGGTAAATGAGCAGTTCTTC. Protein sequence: CASRPEVNEQFF.